A selection of T cell receptor beta chains follows, all from one sample in a study of T-cell memory formation after mild COVID-19. TCRdb used MiXCR to reprocess the 5' RACE reads, holding one entry per CDR3 protein. The sample has 350,000 to 400,000 distinct CDR3 sequences, roughly 21% seen once; the top ten hold 12%. The sequenced material came from PBMCs or a T cell subset sorted from them (not recorded which). The receptors were gathered from an adult woman who had mild COVID-19 (a few samples of this study predate the infection). Cell type and time point are not known. Each CDR3 is given with its conserved first and last residue. D genes are given only for firm matches. Size is stated for part of the rows, as once, few or many counts, or as a class when the clone is expanded.

v_gene,j_gene,abundance,d_gene,CDR3nt,CDR3aa
TRBV5-1,TRBJ2-1,few,TRBD2,TGCGCCAGCAGCTTGGAAGCGGGAGGCTCCACTTACAATGAGCAGTTCTTC,CASSLEAGGSTYNEQFF
TRBV29-1,TRBJ2-5,few,.,TGCAGCGTTGTCTTCGGTCTAGCGTTAGGGGAGACCCAGTACTTC,CSVVFGLALGETQYF
TRBV27,TRBJ2-7,few,.,TGTGCCAGCAGCTCCGCAGGGGTGCTCATCGAGCAGTACTTC,CASSSAGVLIEQYF
TRBV5-5,TRBJ2-1,.,.,TGTGCCAGCAGCTTCTCTGGAATAGGGACCTACAATGAGCAGTTCTTC,CASSFSGIGTYNEQFF
TRBV30,TRBJ2-3,.,TRBD2,TGTGCCTGGAGTGTTGGAGCGGGGGGTTGGACAGATACGCAGTATTTT,CAWSVGAGGWTDTQYF
TRBV9,TRBJ2-2,few,.,TGTGCCAGCAGCGTAGAGTGGAACACCGGGGAGCTGTTTTTT,CASSVEWNTGELFF
TRBV24-1,TRBJ1-1,.,TRBD1,TGTGCCACCAGCGATTCGCCGGACAGGGGGAACACTGAAGCTTTCTTT,CATSDSPDRGNTEAFF
TRBV20-1,TRBJ1-1,.,TRBD1,TGCAGTGCTAGCCCCGGGACAGGGGGGAACACTGAAGCTTTCTTT,CSASPGTGGNTEAFF
TRBV5-1,TRBJ2-7,few,.,TGCGCCAGCAGCATGGATAAGCGCTACGAGCAGTACTTC,CASSMDKRYEQYF
TRBV29-1,TRBJ1-5,.,.,TGCAGCGTTGCTGGACAGCCCAATCAGCCCCAGCATTTT,CSVAGQPNQPQHF
TRBV10-3,TRBJ1-4,.,.,TGTGCCATCAGAGAACAGGGTCCAGGTGAAAAACTGTTTTTT,CAIREQGPGEKLFF
TRBV3-1,TRBJ2-1,few,.,TGTGCCAGCAGCCAAGTCGGGGGCATCGACAATGAGCAGTTCTTC,CASSQVGGIDNEQFF
TRBV5-5,TRBJ1-4,.,TRBD1,TGTGCCAGCAGCTTCGACAGGGCGGCCGAAAAACTGTTTTTT,CASSFDRAAEKLFF
TRBV15,TRBJ1-2,.,TRBD1,TGTGCCACCAGCAGAGCCAACAGGGGAGGCTACACCTTC,CATSRANRGGYTF
TRBV30,TRBJ2-2,few,.,TGTGCCTGGAGACAAGGTCTGCTTTCTCTCACCGGGGAGCTGTTTTTT,CAWRQGLLSLTGELFF
TRBV5-1,TRBJ1-2,few,.,TGCGCCAGCAGCTTAGGTAGACAGTCACGCTATGGCTACACCTTC,CASSLGRQSRYGYTF
TRBV12-3/TRBV12-4,TRBJ2-7,.,.,TGTGCCAGCAGACCAACTAGTGCACCTGGAGAGCAGTACTTC,CASRPTSAPGEQYF
TRBV20-1,TRBJ1-2,few,.,TGCAGTGTTCGACCCGGGGGCCCCTATGGCTACACCTTC,CSVRPGGPYGYTF
TRBV7-9,TRBJ2-1,.,TRBD2,TGTGCCAGCAGCATCACTAGCGGGGGTTCGTTCTTC,CASSITSGGSFF
TRBV11-2,TRBJ2-5,few,.,TGTGCCAGCAGCAAGGGGACGAGAGAGACCCAGTACTTC,CASSKGTRETQYF
TRBV7-2,TRBJ2-7,.,TRBD1,TGTGCCAGCAGCCCCCACCTTGGACAGGCCTACGAGCAGTACTTC,CASSPHLGQAYEQYF
TRBV14,TRBJ2-1,.,TRBD1,TGTGCCAGCAGCCAAGTCCCACCATGGTCGACAGGGAGCAATGAGCAGTTCTTC,CASSQVPPWSTGSNEQFF
TRBV29-1,TRBJ2-7,.,TRBD2,TGCAGCGTGACCCTAGCGGGAGTCTACGAGCAGTACTTC,CSVTLAGVYEQYF
TRBV12-3/TRBV12-4,TRBJ1-4,.,TRBD1,TGTGCCAGCAGTGCGGGACAGGCCGTGGGTGAAAAACTGTTTTTT,CASSAGQAVGEKLFF
TRBV10-3,TRBJ1-2,.,.,TGTGCCATCAGTGACGAAGGGAAAGGTATCTATGGCTACACCTTC,CAISDEGKGIYGYTF
TRBV29-1,TRBJ2-1,many,TRBD2,TGCAGCGTTTTTCTTGCATTTAGCGGGAAGGTTAACTACAATGAGCAGTTCTTC,CSVFLAFSGKVNYNEQFF
TRBV7-3,TRBJ2-2,.,.,TGTGCCAGCACCCTCCTGAAGGGGGGTCACACCGGGGAGCTGTTTTTT,CASTLLKGGHTGELFF
TRBV7-8,TRBJ2-1,many,TRBD1,TGTGCCAGCAGCACCAGACAGGGTAGTAATGAGCAGTTCTTC,CASSTRQGSNEQFF
TRBV9,TRBJ1-1,few,.,TGTGCCAGCACCCGCGGGACCGAGAACACTGAAGCTTTCTTT,CASTRGTENTEAFF
TRBV7-9,TRBJ2-2,.,TRBD2,TGTGCCAGCAGCTTAGTCGGACTAGCAAACACCGGGGAGCTGTTTTTT,CASSLVGLANTGELFF
TRBV24-1,TRBJ2-1,.,.,TGTGCCACCAGTGACCGTGCTCGCCTCCATGAGCAGTTCTTC,CATSDRARLHEQFF
TRBV6-2/TRBV6-3,TRBJ1-1,few,.,TGTGCCAGCAGTTACCAAGGGGATTGGACTGAAGCTTTCTTT,CASSYQGDWTEAFF
TRBV12-3/TRBV12-4,TRBJ2-1,.,.,TGTGCCAGCACCCCGGGACTTACGGACCATGAGCAGTTCTTC,CASTPGLTDHEQFF
TRBV4-2,TRBJ2-5,few,.,TGTGCCAGCAGCCAAGTGGACCTAGCAGGAATCCAAGAGACCCAGTACTTC,CASSQVDLAGIQETQYF
TRBV7-9,TRBJ1-1,.,TRBD1,TGTGCCAGCAGCTCCGACAGGGGGGCGTACGGCACTGAAGCTTTCTTT,CASSSDRGAYGTEAFF
TRBV20-1,TRBJ2-7,.,.,TGCAGTGCTAGAATGGCACAGGGATCCAGCGAGCAGTACTTC,CSARMAQGSSEQYF
TRBV5-1,TRBJ2-3,.,TRBD2,TGCGCCAGCAGCCCGTTCGGGAGGGCCTACGGAACAGATACGCAGTATTTT,CASSPFGRAYGTDTQYF
TRBV24-1,TRBJ1-5,.,.,TGTGCCACCAGTGACTCAGGGGCGGGTCAGAGCAATCAGCCCCAGCATTTT,CATSDSGAGQSNQPQHF
TRBV7-9,TRBJ2-5,.,.,TGTGCCAGCAGCTTGGGGGGCGCCGATACGGAGACCCAGTACTTC,CASSLGGADTETQYF
TRBV18,TRBJ2-7,.,.,TGTGCCAGCTCACTAAACAGGGTTCGCGAGCAGTACTTC,CASSLNRVREQYF
TRBV5-1,TRBJ2-6,few,TRBD1,TGCGCCAGCAGCCCGGGACAGGGCTCTGGGGCCAACGTCCTGACTTTC,CASSPGQGSGANVLTF
TRBV9,TRBJ1-2,.,.,TGTGCCAGCAGCGTAGATCAAGAGAACTATGGCTACACCTTC,CASSVDQENYGYTF
TRBV7-2,TRBJ2-1,.,TRBD2,TGTGCCAGCAGCTCAACTAGCGGGGGTAGAAATGAGCAGTTCTTC,CASSSTSGGRNEQFF